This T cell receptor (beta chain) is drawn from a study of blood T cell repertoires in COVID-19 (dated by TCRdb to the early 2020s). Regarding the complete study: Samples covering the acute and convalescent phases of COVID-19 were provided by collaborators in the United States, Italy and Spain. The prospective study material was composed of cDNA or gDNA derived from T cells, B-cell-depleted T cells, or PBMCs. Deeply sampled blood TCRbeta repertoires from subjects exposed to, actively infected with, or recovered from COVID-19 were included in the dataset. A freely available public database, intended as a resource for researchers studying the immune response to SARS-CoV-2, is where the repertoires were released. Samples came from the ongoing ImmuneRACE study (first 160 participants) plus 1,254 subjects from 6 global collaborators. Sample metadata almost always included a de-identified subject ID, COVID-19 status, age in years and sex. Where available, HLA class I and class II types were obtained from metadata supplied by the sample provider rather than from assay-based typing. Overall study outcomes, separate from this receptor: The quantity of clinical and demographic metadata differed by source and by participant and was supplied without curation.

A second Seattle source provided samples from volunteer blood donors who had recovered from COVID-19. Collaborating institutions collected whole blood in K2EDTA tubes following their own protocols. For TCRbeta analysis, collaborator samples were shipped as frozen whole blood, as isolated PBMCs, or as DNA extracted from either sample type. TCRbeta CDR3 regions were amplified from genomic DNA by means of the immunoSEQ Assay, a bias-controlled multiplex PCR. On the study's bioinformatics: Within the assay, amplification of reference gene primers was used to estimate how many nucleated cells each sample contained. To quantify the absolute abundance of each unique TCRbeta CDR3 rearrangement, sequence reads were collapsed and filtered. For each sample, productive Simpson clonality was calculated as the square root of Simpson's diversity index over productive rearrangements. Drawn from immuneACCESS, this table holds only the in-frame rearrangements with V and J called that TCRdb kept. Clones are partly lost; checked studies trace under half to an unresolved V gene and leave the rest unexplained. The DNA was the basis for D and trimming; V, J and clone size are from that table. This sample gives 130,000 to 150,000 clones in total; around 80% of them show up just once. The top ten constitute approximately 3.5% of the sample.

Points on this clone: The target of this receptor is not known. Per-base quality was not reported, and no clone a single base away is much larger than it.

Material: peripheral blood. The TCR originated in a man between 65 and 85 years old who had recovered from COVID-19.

CDR3 region: CASSSPGGVYSPLHF. The base sequence is TGTGCCAGCAGTTCCCCTGGGGGGGTGTATTCACCCCTCCACTTT. This sequence uses TRBV27 and TRBJ1-6; TRBD1 might be the D gene, on 5 matching bases. The cysteine opens and the phenylalanine closes a CDR3 of 15 amino acids. Only the CDR3 DNA is retained, 45 bases long and in frame from the first base. For CDR1 and CDR2, the germline V gene (reference sequence) lists MNHEY and SMNVEV. Trimming removed 4 bases from V and 8 bases from J, leaving 15 bases between the germline ends.